The next 27 T cell receptor beta chains were all read from a single sample in a study of T cell responses to AZD1222 COVID-19 vaccine. Profiling relied on immunoSEQ multiplex PCR, and the TCRdb table lists in-frame clones only, not all of them. This table holds roughly 65,000 clones, roughly 83% found once. The source material was peripheral blood, sampled 28 days after the second AZD1222 dose. All receptors derive from an adult who received the AZD1222 COVID-19 vaccine.

The chain joins TRBV11-2 to TRBJ1-6; D is perhaps TRBD1 (5 bases). This CDR3 is built from 14 residues. Trimming took 4 bases from V and 9 from J, leaving 13 bases between them. Per the germline V gene, CDR1 is SGHAT and CDR2 is FQNNGV. CDR3 protein: CASSYALGRSPLHF. CDR3 sequence (DNA): TGTGCCAGCAGCTACGCTCTGGGACGTTCACCCCTCCACTTT. Together with reference TRBV11-2 and TRBJ1-6, the CDR3 gives the full variable domain: EAGVAQSPRYKIIEKRQSVAFWCNPISGHATLYWYQQILGQGPKLLIQFQNNGVVDDSQLPKDRFSAERLKGVDSTLKIQPAKLEDSAVYLCASSYALGRSPLHFGNGTRLTVT.

The CDR3, as DNA: TGTGCCAGCAGCTCCCTCAGGGGGCCCTCCTACGAGCAGTACTTC. Amino acid sequence: CASSSLRGPSYEQYF. V is TRBV7-9 and J is TRBJ2-7; TRBD1 aligns across 8 bases. The length of the CDR3 is 15 residues. The ends lost 4 bases at V and 0 bases at J; junction bases unmatched: 5. In germline, CDR1 is SEHNR, CDR2 FQNEAQ (reference sequence).

This chain joins TRBV18 and TRBJ2-3; D is uncertain. From germline, CDR1 is KGHSH and CDR2 LQKENI. Between the trimmed V and J ends, which lost 0 bases and 1 base, there was a span of 2 bases. This CDR3 has 13 residues. CDR3 DNA sequence: TGTGCCAGCTCACCACCAGGCACAGATACGCAGTATTTT. Translated: CASSPPGTDTQYF.

This clone was recorded only once. The V and J genes are TRBV19 and TRBJ2-7; the match to TRBD2 covers 7 bases. After removal of 8 bases from V and 0 bases from J, the junction contained 7 bases not matched to a gene. CDR1 is LNHDA and CDR2 is SQIVND in the germline V gene (reference sequence). The CDR3 extends over 14 amino acids. CDR3 sequence (DNA): TGTGCCAGTTCAAAGCGGGGTAGCTCCTACGAGCAGTACTTC. Encoded protein: CASSKRGSSYEQYF.

The V gene is TRBV5-1, the J gene TRBJ2-2; D is perhaps TRBD2 (5 bases). This CDR3 is 15 amino acids long. Trimming removed 0 bases at V and 0 bases at J, with 6 bases between. Per the germline V gene, CDR1 is SGHRS and CDR2 is YFSETQ. The chain's CDR3 is CASSLVEANTGELFF. DNA of the CDR3: TGCGCCAGCAGCTTGGTGGAGGCGAACACCGGGGAGCTGTTTTTT.

The chain has TRBV5-1 and TRBJ2-1; no clear D gene. Trimming took 1 base from V and 7 from J, leaving 6 bases between them. The length of the CDR3 is 12 residues. CDR1 SGHRS and CDR2 YFSETQ come from the germline V gene. The CDR3 region is CASSLLGNEQFF. The CDR3 bases are TGCGCCAGCAGCTTGCTAGGGAATGAGCAGTTCTTC.

V is TRBV19 and J is TRBJ1-3, with TRBD1 matching 12 bases. Trimming cost V 3 bases and J 3 bases; bases outside gene matches: 6. The CDR3 is made up of 17 amino acids. The germline gives CDR1 LNHDA, CDR2 SQIVND (reference sequence). The CDR3 spells CASSIGTGGAFGNTIYF. The CDR3 DNA reads TGTGCCAGTAGTATCGGGACAGGGGGCGCGTTTGGAAACACCATATATTTT.

The rearrangement uses TRBV11-2 and TRBJ2-3; D gene uncertain. Germline V gene data show CDR1 as SGHAT and CDR2 as FQNNGV. This CDR3 has 15 residues. The V end lost 1 base, the J end lost 0 bases, and 8 bases lay between the germline ends. In nucleotides, the CDR3 is TGTGCCAGCAGCTTAGCGCCAGATAGCACAGATACGCAGTATTTT. It yields the protein CASSLAPDSTDTQYF. The whole variable domain, filled in from reference TRBV11-2 and TRBJ2-3, reads EAGVAQSPRYKIIEKRQSVAFWCNPISGHATLYWYQQILGQGPKLLIQFQNNGVVDDSQLPKDRFSAERLKGVDSTLKIQPAKLEDSAVYLCASSLAPDSTDTQYFGPGTRLTVL.

V gene TRBV5-5 combines with J gene TRBJ2-3; 7 nucleotides line up with TRBD2. The CDR3 covers 15 residues. Germline values: CDR1 SGHKS, CDR2 YYEKEE (reference sequence). With 4 bases clipped from V and 7 bases from J, the junction kept 12 bases outside the gene matches. This CDR3 is CASSPQAGAVYTQYF. The CDR3 coding sequence is TGTGCCAGCAGCCCCCAGGCGGGAGCTGTTTATACGCAGTATTTT. The variable domain in full, with the rest retrieved from reference TRBV5-5 and TRBJ2-3, is DAGVTQSPTHLIKTRGQQVTLRCSPISGHKSVSWYQQVLGQGPQFIFQYYEKEERGRGNFPDRFSARQFPNYSSELNVNALLLGDSALYLCASSPQAGAVYTQYFGPGTRLTVL.

This clone has only a few counts. The V and J genes are TRBV9 and TRBJ2-7; D is perhaps TRBD2 (6 bases). The germline CDR1 and CDR2 sequences are SGDLS and YYNGEE. The CDR3 is 13 amino acids. V was trimmed by 3 bases and J by 9 bases, leaving 16 bases between them. The CDR3 is CASSGRTDGRQYF. CDR3 coding DNA: TGTGCCAGCAGCGGACGGACGGACGGGAGGCAGTACTTC.

Written as DNA, the CDR3 is TGTGCCACCAGCTCGGACGGCGGCGGTGGCTACACCTTC. It codes for CATSSDGGGGYTF. The chain carries TRBV24-1 and TRBJ1-2; D is unclear. The V and J ends lost 7 bases and 7 bases respectively, with 15 bases between them. This CDR3 spans 13 amino acids. CDR1 is KGHDR and CDR2 is SFDVKD in the germline V gene.

The chain employs TRBV27 and TRBJ1-2; perhaps TRBD1 as D (6 bases). The germline V and J ends were trimmed by 6 bases and 5 bases, with 16 bases remaining between them. Germline assignment: CDR1 MNHEY and CDR2 SMNVEV (reference sequence). The CDR3 is made up of 14 amino acids. In DNA, the CDR3 is TGTGCCAGCAGACCCACTCGGGGGCTATATGGCTACACCTTC. This codes for CASRPTRGLYGYTF.

CDR3 DNA: TGTGCCAGCAGTTTATCTCGGCTAGCGAGGGATGAGCAGTTCTTC. Amino acids: CASSLSRLARDEQFF. The chain uses TRBV27 and TRBJ2-1; D is perhaps TRBD2 (6 bases). Trimming removed 0 bases at V and 8 bases at J, with 14 bases between. The CDR3 is 15 amino acids. Germline CDR1 reads MNHEY; CDR2 reads SMNVEV (reference sequence).

This chain connects TRBV11-2 to TRBJ2-1; a possible D gene is TRBD2 (6 bases). The CDR3 is 15 residues long. Trimming left V 3 bases short and J 5 bases short, with 14 bases between. Per the germline V gene, CDR1 is SGHAT and CDR2 is FQNNGV. The CDR3, as DNA: TGTGCCAGCAGCTTGGGTTGGCGGGGACACAATGAGCAGTTCTTC. This encodes CASSLGWRGHNEQFF.

The V call is TRBV4-1, the J call TRBJ1-2; no reliable D call. V lost 0 bases and J 7 bases, leaving 12 bases between the germline ends. The CDR3 is 14 residues long. Germline values: CDR1 MGHRA, CDR2 YSYEKL. The CDR3 DNA reads as TGCGCCAGCAGCCAAGATCTCCAACCAGGTGGCTACACCTTC. Its protein product is CASSQDLQPGGYTF.

V gene TRBV10-1 combines with J gene TRBJ2-7; tentative D call: TRBD1 (5 bases). Germline V gives CDR1 WNHNN, CDR2 SYGVQD (reference sequence). The V gene lost 4 bases and the J gene lost 1 base, with 11 bases spanning the gap. This CDR3 region has 14 residues. The CDR3 loop is CASSGQLSSYEQYF. CDR3 nucleotides: TGCGCCAGCAGTGGACAGCTAAGTTCCTACGAGCAGTACTTC.

The chain joins TRBV29-1 to TRBJ1-1; 11 bases align to TRBD1. This CDR3 is built from 16 residues. After removal of 6 bases from V and 0 bases from J, the junction contained 9 bases not matched to a gene. Germline CDR1 SQVTM, CDR2 ANQGSEA. CDR3 in amino acids: CSVSRDRGRVNTEAFF. The CDR3 DNA is TGCAGCGTCAGTCGGGACAGGGGGAGGGTGAACACTGAAGCTTTCTTT.

The chain carries TRBV5-8 and TRBJ1-1, with 7 bases that match TRBD1. Unmatched junction bases numbered 20, after V lost 1 base and J lost 14 bases. This CDR3 has 16 residues. The germline V gene has CDR1 SGHTS and CDR2 YDEGEE. The CDR3 DNA follows: TGTGCCAGCAGCTTGAGTAATCTCCCGGGACAGTCGGTAACGTTCTTT. Its translation: CASSLSNLPGQSVTFF.

CDR3 in amino acids: CASSLGSQGGHPNEKLFF. The CDR3 nucleotides read TGTGCCAGCAGCTTGGGGTCCCAAGGGGGGCACCCAAATGAAAAACTGTTTTTT. The chain has TRBV5-5 and TRBJ1-4; possibly TRBD1 for D (6 bases). V lost 0 bases to trimming and J lost 5 bases, with 20 bases between them. From germline, CDR1 is SGHKS and CDR2 YYEKEE (reference sequence). The CDR3 has 18 amino acids. The whole variable domain, filled in from reference TRBV5-5 and TRBJ1-4, reads DAGVTQSPTHLIKTRGQQVTLRCSPISGHKSVSWYQQVLGQGPQFIFQYYEKEERGRGNFPDRFSARQFPNYSSELNVNALLLGDSALYLCASSLGSQGGHPNEKLFFGSGTQLSVL.

This chain links TRBV6-6 with TRBJ2-7, with a possible D match to TRBD1 (8 bases). CDR1 is MNHNY, CDR2 SVGAGI, per germline (reference sequence). The CDR3 totals 12 residues. Trimming shortened V by 6 bases and J by 7 bases, and 13 bases separated the two germline ends. The DNA for the CDR3 is TGTGCCAGCAGCTTACAGGGGGGGGAGCAGTACTTC. Protein sequence: CASSLQGGEQYF.

The rearrangement joins TRBV9 to TRBJ1-1; D is unclear. V shed 2 bases and J shed 5 bases, with 4 bases lying between them. Germline V lookup: CDR1 SGDLS, CDR2 YYNGEE. The length of the CDR3 is 11 residues. This chain's CDR3 is CASSVRTEAFF. The CDR3 DNA is TGTGCCAGCAGCGTGAGAACTGAAGCTTTCTTT.

The J gene is TRBJ2-1, the V gene TRBV29-1; D possibly corresponds to TRBD1 (6 bases). The CDR3 has 15 residues. Trimming took off 1 base at V and 8 bases at J, with 18 bases between the two ends. In germline, CDR1 is SQVTM, CDR2 ANQGSEA. The CDR3 here is CSVEVGSGRGHEQFF. CDR3 nucleotides: TGCAGCGTTGAAGTAGGGTCGGGCAGGGGACATGAGCAGTTCTTC.

The chain links TRBV18 to TRBJ2-2, with 15 bases fitting TRBD2. The ends lost 3 bases at V and 7 bases at J; junction bases unmatched: 6. The CDR3 loop spans 17 amino acids. Germline loops: CDR1 KGHSH, CDR2 LQKENI. The chain's CDR3 is CASSPGLAGGRDGELFF. Here the CDR3 DNA reads TGTGCCAGCTCACCGGGACTAGCGGGGGGACGAGACGGGGAGCTGTTTTTT.

This rearrangement joins TRBV2 to TRBJ2-7, with D tentatively TRBD1 (6 bases). The V gene lost 7 bases and the J gene lost 3 bases, with 10 bases spanning the gap. This CDR3 spans 12 amino acids. Germline V gives CDR1 SNHLY, CDR2 FYNNEI. CDR3 sequence reads: CASTRGYYEQYF. CDR3 in DNA: TGTGCCAGCACCAGGGGATACTACGAGCAGTACTTC.

The V gene is TRBV7-2, the J gene TRBJ1-6, with unresolved D. CDR1 SGHTA and CDR2 FQGNSA come from the germline V gene. This CDR3 is built from 16 residues. Trimming left V 1 base short and J 6 bases short, with 13 bases between. As DNA, the CDR3 is TGTGCCAGCAGCTTAGGCCCTCGGGGTATTAATTCACCCCTCCACTTT. It translates to CASSLGPRGINSPLHF.

The chain is built from TRBV7-2 and TRBJ2-7; TRBD1 might be the D (6 bases). V was shortened by 3 bases and J by 3 bases, with 18 bases between the two germline ends. The CDR3 has 16 residues. In germline, CDR1 is SGHTA, CDR2 FQGNSA. DNA for the CDR3: TGTGCCAGCAGCTTGGGGCGGGCCCAGGGGCTCTACGAGCAGTACTTC. Translation gives CASSLGRAQGLYEQYF. The variable domain in full, with the rest retrieved from reference TRBV7-2 and TRBJ2-7, is GAGVSQSPSNKVTEKGKDVELRCDPISGHTALYWYRQSLGQGLEFLIYFQGNSAPDKSGLPSDRFSAERTGGSVSTLTIQRTQQEDSAVYLCASSLGRAQGLYEQYFGPGTRLTVT.

This clone was seen just once. Its ends do not fully match the called genes, so a read error is possible. The chain is built from TRBV5-4 and TRBJ2-1; D perhaps matches TRBD2 (6 bases). This CDR3 comprises 15 residues. Germline V CDR1 and CDR2: SGHNT, YYREEE (reference sequence). The CDR3: CASSLGQGGYDEQFF. Written as DNA, the CDR3 is TGTGCCAGCAGCTTGGGGCAGGGAGGCTACGATGAGCAGTTCTTC.